This T cell receptor (beta chain) derives from a study of blood T cell repertoires in COVID-19. This clone turned up a few times. The CDR3 runs 14 residues. The germline CDR1 and CDR2 sequences are MNHEY and SVGAGI. The germline V and J ends were trimmed by 6 bases and 2 bases, with 13 bases remaining between them. Produced via immunoSEQ multiplex PCR; TCRdb's table is partial and in-frame only. Among around 120,000 clones, around 80% were seen once, and the ten largest hold 5% to 7.5%. The genes are TRBV6-5 and TRBJ2-5; TRBD2 might be the D (6 bases). The clonotype was recovered from a man in his 70s with acute or convalescent COVID-19. The sequencing input was peripheral blood. CDR3 sequence reads: CASRNGDFQETQYF. The CDR3 DNA sequence: TGTGCCAGCAGAAACGGGGACTTTCAAGAGACCCAGTACTTC.